This T cell receptor beta chain originates from a study of vaccination and CD4 T cells after COVID-19. This sample's treatment: roughly 11-day PBMC culture with coronavirus spike peptide pools or control peptides (ViraFEST assay). In the ViraFEST assay, peptide-pool expansion preceded TCR sequencing of expanded clonotypes. Points on this clonotype: Its antigen remains unknown. A junction end diverges from the germline sequence, so it may reflect a read error.

CD4+ T cells that had been cultured provided DNA sequenced with the Oncomine TCR Beta short-read assay. Someone extracted genomic DNA from cultured CD4+ T cells. MiXCR, applied by TCRdb to the PCR reads, yields one record per CDR3 protein. The profile covers 15,000 to 20,000 distinct CDR3 sequences, with roughly 34% appearing a single time and roughly an eighth taken by the ten largest. The length of the CDR3 is 13 residues. Germline V gene sequence: CDR1 SEHNR, CDR2 FQNEAQ (reference sequence). The TCR comes from a human donor who had recovered from COVID-19. Sequences were obtained from CD4+ T cells from blood, cultured in vitro. The V call is TRBV7-9, the J call TRBJ2-7; no clear D. CDR3 region: CASSSKNYYEQCF. CDR3 bases: TGTGCCAGCAGCTCTAAAAATTACTACGAGCAGTGCTTC.